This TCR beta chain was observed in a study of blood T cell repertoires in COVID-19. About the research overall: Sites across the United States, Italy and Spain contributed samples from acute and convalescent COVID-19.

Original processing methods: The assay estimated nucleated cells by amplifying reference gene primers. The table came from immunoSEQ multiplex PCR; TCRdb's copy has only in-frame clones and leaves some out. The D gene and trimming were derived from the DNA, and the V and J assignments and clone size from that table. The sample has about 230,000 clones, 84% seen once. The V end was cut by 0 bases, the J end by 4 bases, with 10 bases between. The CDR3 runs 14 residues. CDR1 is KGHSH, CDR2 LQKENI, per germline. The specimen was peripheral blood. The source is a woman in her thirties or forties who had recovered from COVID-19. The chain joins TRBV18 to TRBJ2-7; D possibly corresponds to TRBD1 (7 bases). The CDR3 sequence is CASSPPAGGYEQYF. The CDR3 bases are TGTGCCAGCTCACCACCGGCAGGGGGGTACGAGCAGTACTTC.